This T cell receptor (beta chain) was captured by sequencing in a study of T-cell reconstitution after alpha-beta-depleted transplantation in children. Notes on the study in general: By about two months after transplant, alpha-beta T cells reportedly arose from several hundred graft clones that had expanded. Counts and diversity of T cells one year after transplant came mostly from newly produced T cells.

On this clonotype itself: Its antigen is undetermined.

Researchers prepared the TCRbeta library using unique molecular identifiers, the study reports. Using its own MiXCR run on the PCR reads, TCRdb lists one record per CDR3 protein. The repertoire holds 450,000 to 600,000 distinct CDR3 sequences, with 13% as singletons. This sequence originates from a male patient aged 5 to 17 who had a stem cell transplant for acute myeloid leukemia, so the T cells may come from the graft donor. Source: PBMCs, mostly from graft donor cells, taken 360 days after TCRalphabeta/CD19-depleted stem cell transplant.

The CDR3 loop reads CASSLGLAGGPNTDTQYF. The CDR3 DNA reads as TGCGCCAGCAGCTTGGGTCTAGCGGGAGGGCCGAACACAGATACGCAGTATTTT. The chain employs TRBV5-1 and TRBJ2-3; 12 bases match TRBD2. Germline CDR1 is SGHRS and CDR2 is YFSETQ. V gave up 0 bases and J gave up 2 bases; unmatched junction bases: 7. The CDR3 runs 18 residues.